These 28 T cell receptor beta chains came from one sample sequenced in a study of blood T cell repertoires in COVID-19 (dated by TCRdb to about 2020). Library preparation employed the immunoSEQ multiplex PCR assay. In TCRdb, the immuneACCESS table is reduced to in-frame sequences with V and J assigned. These tables do not hold every clone; where another copy was compared, an unresolved V gene accounts for under half, and the others remain unexplained. The sample contains approximately 250,000 clones, around four fifths of them found a single time. The ten largest account for 5% to 8% of the sample. Sequencing was carried out using peripheral blood. Receptors originate from a woman in her sixties with active or convalescent COVID-19.

The chain links TRBV5-4 to TRBJ1-2, with 10 bases identical to TRBD1. V shed 4 bases and J 4 bases; nucleotides not matched to a gene: 7. The CDR3 length is 15 residues. CDR1 is SGHNT and CDR2 is YYREEE in the germline V gene (reference sequence). The CDR3 spells CASSPPGQGIYGYTF. CDR3 coding DNA: TGTGCCAGCAGCCCCCCGGGACAGGGGATCTATGGCTACACCTTC.

This clone was picked up a small number of times. The chain uses TRBV5-4 and TRBJ1-1; TRBD1 agrees at 8 bases. The V and J ends lost 5 bases and 13 bases, in that order; junction bases with no gene match: 7. CDR3 size: 11 residues. In germline, CDR1 is SGHNT, CDR2 YYREEE (reference sequence). CDR3 nucleotide sequence: TGTGCCAGCAGTTGGGGACAGGAGCATTTCTTT. Translation: CASSWGQEHFF.

The chain joins TRBV30 to TRBJ1-5; D is ambiguous. Trimming took off 5 bases at V and 0 bases at J, with 8 bases between the two ends. The CDR3 is 13 amino acids. Germline V lookup: CDR1 GTSNPN, CDR2 SVGIG (reference sequence). The CDR3 DNA reads as TGTGCCTGGGCCGGGAATAGCAATCAGCCCCAGCATTTT. Translated: CAWAGNSNQPQHF.

This clone came up once. The J gene is TRBJ1-5, the V gene TRBV7-9; 8 bases fit TRBD1. The CDR3 runs to 15 residues. CDR1 SEHNR and CDR2 FQNEAQ come from the germline V gene (reference sequence). J was trimmed by 2 bases and V by 1 base; bases with no gene match: 1. The CDR3 nucleotides are TGTGCCAGCAGCTTAGGGACAGGGCGCAATCAGCCCCAGCATTTT. Translated: CASSLGTGRNQPQHF.

The chain combines TRBV14 with TRBJ2-1; possible D gene TRBD1, 6 bases. The CDR3 runs 15 residues. V gave up 4 bases and J gave up 7 bases, with 17 bases separating them. CDR1 and CDR2 (germline): SGHDN, FVKESK. The CDR3 region is CASSLQGISGNEQFF. CDR3 DNA sequence: TGTGCCAGCAGCCTCCAGGGGATCTCTGGGAATGAGCAGTTCTTC.

CDR3 protein: CASALRLAGSTDTQYF. The CDR3 nucleotides are TGTGCCAGCGCCCTGAGACTAGCGGGGAGCACAGATACGCAGTATTTT. J is TRBJ2-3 and V is TRBV2; 11 bases agree with TRBD2. Looked up from germline, CDR1 is SNHLY and CDR2 is FYNNEI. V shed 8 bases and J 0 bases; nucleotides not matched to a gene: 7. The CDR3 totals 16 residues.

The chain uses TRBV29-1 and TRBJ1-1; TRBD1 matches 7 bases. CDR1 and CDR2 (germline): SQVTM, ANQGSEA. This CDR3 region has 15 residues. J was trimmed by 0 bases and V by 6 bases; bases with no gene match: 10. The CDR3 loop is CSVRDRQGMNTEAFF. The CDR3 region has the DNA TGCAGCGTGAGGGACAGACAGGGAATGAACACTGAAGCTTTCTTT.

This chain links TRBV21-1 with TRBJ2-5; the table's D call of TRBD1 was not tested on the DNA. TRBV21-1 is a pseudogene segment. This CDR3 has 14 amino acids. CDR3 bases: TGTGCCAGCAGCACTGACAGGGTGGGGGAGACCCAGTACTTC. It translates to CASSTDRVGETQYF.

The CDR3 here is CASKVGHMNTEAFF. The CDR3 nucleotides are TGTGCCAGCAAGGTGGGACATATGAACACTGAAGCTTTCTTT. The chain recombines TRBV6-5 with TRBJ1-1, with D perhaps matching TRBD1 (6 bases). Germline CDR1 reads MNHEY; CDR2 reads SVGAGI. The CDR3 runs 14 residues. The ends were cut back, 7 bases at V and 0 bases at J, with 12 bases in the middle.

This clone was recorded only once. This rearrangement joins TRBV2 to TRBJ2-7; 7 positions match TRBD2. Germline V CDR1 and CDR2: SNHLY, FYNNEI. This CDR3 is 13 amino acids long. Trimming removed 5 bases from V and 9 bases from J; junction bases left unmatched: 10. CDR3 in DNA: TGTGCCAGCAGTCGGGACTATATATCTGTGCAGTACTTC. It codes for CASSRDYISVQYF.

The chain joins TRBV6-6 to TRBJ1-1; TRBD1 might be the D (5 bases). Germline V CDR1 and CDR2: MNHNY, SVGAGI (reference sequence). This CDR3 has 15 amino acids. Trimming cost V 6 bases and J 5 bases, with 19 bases left between them. The CDR3 loop is CASRPPRQRETEAFF. In DNA form, the CDR3 reads TGTGCCAGCAGACCTCCTAGACAGCGGGAGACTGAAGCTTTCTTT.

CDR3 protein: CASSLVRLAGEETQYF. CDR3 nucleotides: TGTGCCAGCAGTTTGGTACGGCTAGCGGGGGAAGAGACCCAGTACTTC. V gene TRBV28 combines with J gene TRBJ2-5, with TRBD2 matching over 10 bases. With 3 bases clipped from V and 3 bases from J, the junction kept 7 bases outside the gene matches. The germline gives CDR1 MDHEN, CDR2 SYDVKM. The CDR3 has 16 residues.

This clone has just a few counts. The chain links TRBV7-8 to TRBJ1-2, with 7 bases fitting TRBD1. This CDR3 contains 15 residues. Germline CDR1 and CDR2: SGHVS and FQNEAQ. V was clipped by 2 bases and J by 7 bases; unmatched bases: 10. CDR3 loop: CASSLLRQGLGGYTF. In nucleotides, the CDR3 is TGTGCCAGCAGCTTACTCCGACAGGGCCTAGGTGGCTACACCTTC.

The chain couples TRBV15 to TRBJ1-1, with 9 nucleotides matching TRBD1. CDR3 size: 14 residues. CDR1 LNHNV and CDR2 YYDKDF come from the germline V gene (reference sequence). With V trimmed by 7 bases and J by 1 base, 4 bases remained unmatched. The CDR3: CATTRDRANTEAFF. In DNA form, the CDR3 reads TGTGCCACCACCAGGGACAGGGCGAACACTGAAGCTTTCTTT.

The rearrangement links TRBV19 to TRBJ1-6; TRBD1 might be the D (5 bases). V lost 6 bases and J lost 7, with 25 bases in between. Germline values: CDR1 LNHDA, CDR2 SQIVND (reference sequence). The CDR3 covers 18 residues. The CDR3 DNA reads as TGTGCCAGTAGCTTTTATCATCCACCGGGGGGAGACAATTCACCCCTCCACTTT. Protein sequence: CASSFYHPPGGDNSPLHF.

The chain employs TRBV6-5 and TRBJ1-6; D gene uncertain. CDR3 size: 14 residues. Trimming shortened V by 7 bases and J by 7 bases, and 14 bases separated the two germline ends. Germline values: CDR1 MNHEY, CDR2 SVGAGI. This chain's CDR3 is CASTSRTGNSPLHF. The CDR3, as DNA: TGTGCCAGCACCTCCAGGACGGGAAATTCACCCCTCCACTTT.

The chain employs TRBV7-8 and TRBJ2-7; no firm D call. From germline, CDR1 is SGHVS and CDR2 FQNEAQ. This CDR3 has 13 amino acids. The V end was cut by 3 bases, the J end by 3 bases, with 9 bases between. CDR3 nucleotides: TGTGCCAGCAGCTTGGCCCAAAACTACGAGCAGTACTTC. Residues: CASSLAQNYEQYF. Looking up the rest from reference TRBV7-8 and TRBJ2-7 gives the full variable domain: GAGVSQSPRYKVAKRGQDVALRCDPISGHVSLFWYQQALGQGPEFLTYFQNEAQLDKSGLPSDRFFAERPEGSVSTLKIQRTQQEDSAVYLCASSLAQNYEQYFGPGTRLTVT.

The J gene is TRBJ1-1, the V gene TRBV19, with D maybe TRBD1 (5 bases). The CDR3 covers 13 residues. Between the trimmed V and J ends, which lost 6 bases and 2 bases, there was a span of 10 bases. Germline V lookup: CDR1 LNHDA, CDR2 SQIVND (reference sequence). The CDR3 loop reads CASSDSPNTEAFF. The CDR3 DNA is TGTGCCAGTAGCGACAGTCCAAACACTGAAGCTTTCTTT.

The J gene is TRBJ2-2, the V gene TRBV14; D unresolved. The ends were cut back, 3 bases at V and 7 bases at J, with 18 bases in the middle. CDR1 and CDR2 from the germline V gene are SGHDN and FVKESK. The CDR3 contains 16 residues. The CDR3 protein is CASSQGNRPDCGELFF. CDR3 coding DNA: TGTGCCAGCAGCCAGGGCAATAGGCCGGATTGCGGGGAGCTGTTTTTT.

The rearrangement uses TRBV5-1 and TRBJ2-6; D perhaps matches TRBD2 (5 bases). Trimming removed 4 bases at V and 4 bases at J, with 12 bases between. This CDR3 is 15 amino acids long. Germline CDR1 reads SGHRS; CDR2 reads YFSETQ. DNA of the CDR3: TGCGCCAGCAGCCCTGAGGCGGGCGGGGCCAACGTCCTGACTTTC. Protein sequence: CASSPEAGGANVLTF.

The chain joins TRBV5-5 to TRBJ2-7; 11 positions agree with TRBD1. This CDR3 is 14 amino acids long. V shed 4 bases, J shed 5 bases, and the junction held 5 bases outside the gene matches. From germline, CDR1 is SGHKS and CDR2 YYEKEE (reference sequence). CDR3: CASSPRDRGDEQYF. CDR3 coding DNA: TGTGCCAGCAGCCCCCGGGACAGGGGGGACGAGCAGTACTTC.

The J gene is TRBJ2-1, the V gene TRBV6-5; D remains ambiguous. The CDR3 sequence is 12 residues long. Germline V CDR1 and CDR2: MNHEY, SVGAGI. Deletions cut 7 bases from V and 7 bases from J, with 11 bases between. CDR3 bases: TGTGCCAGCACCCCTCCACGGAATGAGCAGTTCTTC. It yields the protein CASTPPRNEQFF.

V is TRBV3-1 (or the pseudogene TRBV3-2) and J is TRBJ2-2; D gene ambiguous. V dropped 5 bases and J dropped 0 bases, with 13 bases sitting between them. CDR1 is LGHDT, CDR2 YNNKEL, per germline (reference sequence). The CDR3 runs to 16 residues. CDR3 DNA: TGTGCCAGCAGCTTCCCGAGTAGAGCGAACACCGGGGAGCTGTTTTTT. It codes for CASSFPSRANTGELFF.

The rearrangement links TRBV7-2 to TRBJ2-1, with TRBD2 matching over 9 bases. Germline lookup yields CDR1 SGHTA and CDR2 FQGNSA. The CDR3 contains 13 residues. V shed 8 bases, J shed 7 bases, and the junction held 6 bases outside the gene matches. CDR3 sequence reads: CASGLAGLNEQFF. The CDR3 DNA reads as TGTGCCAGCGGGCTAGCGGGGCTAAATGAGCAGTTCTTC.

The chain uses TRBV15 and TRBJ2-1; TRBD2 matches at 7 bases. This CDR3 has 17 amino acids. Looked up from germline, CDR1 is LNHNV and CDR2 is YYDKDF (reference sequence). Trimming took 7 bases from V and 3 from J; bases not matched to a gene: 15. This chain's CDR3 is CATTPGRSRQLYNEQFF. The DNA for the CDR3 is TGTGCCACCACCCCCGGGAGGTCCAGACAACTCTACAATGAGCAGTTCTTC.

The chain combines TRBV10-3 with TRBJ1-2; 8 bases are shared with TRBD1. V lost 5 bases, J lost 3 bases, and 8 bases stayed unmatched. The CDR3 covers 15 residues. Germline V gene data show CDR1 as ENHRY and CDR2 as SYGVKD. CDR3 DNA sequence: TGTGCCATCAGTTTTCAGGGGGCGCTGGACTATGGCTACACCTTC. Its protein is CAISFQGALDYGYTF.

V usage is TRBV5-1 and J usage is TRBJ1-2, with D hard to call. Trimming left V 7 bases short and J 4 bases short, with 11 bases between. The CDR3 length is 12 residues. The germline V gene has CDR1 SGHRS and CDR2 YFSETQ. For the CDR3, the DNA is TGCGCCAGCGCGCGGTCGGGCTATGGCTACACCTTC. Protein sequence: CASARSGYGYTF.

This chain connects TRBV5-4 to TRBJ2-2, with D uncertain. Per germline, CDR1 SGHNT and CDR2 YYREEE (reference sequence). V was pared by 3 bases and J by 10 bases, with 16 bases between. The CDR3 contains 14 residues. CDR3: CASSSAGPEAELFF. The CDR3, as DNA: TGTGCCAGCAGCTCGGCCGGCCCCGAGGCGGAGCTGTTTTTT.